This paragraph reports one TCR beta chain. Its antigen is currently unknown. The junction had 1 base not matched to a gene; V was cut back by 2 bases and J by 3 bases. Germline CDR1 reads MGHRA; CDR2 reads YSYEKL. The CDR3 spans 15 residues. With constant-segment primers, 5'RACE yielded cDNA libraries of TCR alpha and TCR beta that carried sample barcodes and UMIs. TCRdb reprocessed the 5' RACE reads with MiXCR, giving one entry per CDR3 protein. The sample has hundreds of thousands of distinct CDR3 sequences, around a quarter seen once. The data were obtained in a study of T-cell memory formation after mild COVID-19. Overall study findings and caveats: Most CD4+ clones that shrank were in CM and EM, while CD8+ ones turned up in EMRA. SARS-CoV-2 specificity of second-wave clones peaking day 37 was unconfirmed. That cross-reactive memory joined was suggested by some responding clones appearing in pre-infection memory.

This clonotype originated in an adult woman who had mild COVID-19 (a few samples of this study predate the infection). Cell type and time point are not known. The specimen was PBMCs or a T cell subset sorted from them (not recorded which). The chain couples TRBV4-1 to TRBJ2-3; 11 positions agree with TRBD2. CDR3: CASSQTSGGTDTQYF. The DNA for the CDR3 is TGCGCCAGCAGCCAAACTAGCGGGGGTACAGATACGCAGTATTTT.